This record looks at one TCR beta chain sequence and its context. Its cognate antigen is unknown. Method: immunoSEQ multiplex PCR; TCRdb's copy keeps in-frame clones and lacks some. The table has roughly 64,000 clones, more than 80% seen once. The CDR3 has 16 residues. Germline V CDR1 and CDR2: LNHDA, SQIVND (reference sequence). The V and J ends lost 2 bases and 0 bases respectively, with 10 bases between them. The data were taken from a study of T cells in localized non-small cell lung cancer. Whole-study findings and limits: T cell clonality was highest in uninvolved adjacent lung, above tumor. Detection in adjacent lung was observed for a median 57 of the top 100 tumor clones. Higher adjacent-lung clonality was associated with shorter survival. A single tumor region was sequenced, leaving heterogeneity possible.

The clonotype originates from a man between 40 and 69 years old with stage II lung adenocarcinoma. The gene calls are TRBV19 and TRBJ2-2; D is uncertain. The source material was PBMCs, sampled before any cancer treatment. CDR3 DNA sequence: TGTGCCAGTAGTATAAGGCAACTCGCGAACACCGGGGAGCTGTTTTTT. Translating gives CASSIRQLANTGELFF.